Detailed here is one TCR beta chain. It was during active infection that Seattle patients were enrolled and then longitudinally followed. The data derive from a study of blood T cell repertoires in COVID-19. Study information: COVID-19 samples collected from the United States, Italy and Spain covered acute and convalescent phases.

The V gene's germline CDR1 is LNHNV and CDR2 YYDKDF (reference sequence). The CDR3 is 15 residues long. Trimming took 5 bases from V and 7 from J; bases not matched to a gene: 6. Data came from immunoSEQ multiplex PCR; TCRdb stores just in-frame clones and leaves some out. The sample has fewer than 200,000 clones, 85% seen once. The chain combines TRBV15 with TRBJ1-5; 12 nucleotides line up with TRBD1. Sequences were obtained from peripheral blood. This TCR was sampled from a woman aged 60-75 years with COVID-19, enrolled during active disease. CDR3 nucleotide sequence: TGTGCCACCAGCCAGGGACAGGGGGCTTTACAGCCCCAGCATTTT. Its translation is CATSQGQGALQPQHF.